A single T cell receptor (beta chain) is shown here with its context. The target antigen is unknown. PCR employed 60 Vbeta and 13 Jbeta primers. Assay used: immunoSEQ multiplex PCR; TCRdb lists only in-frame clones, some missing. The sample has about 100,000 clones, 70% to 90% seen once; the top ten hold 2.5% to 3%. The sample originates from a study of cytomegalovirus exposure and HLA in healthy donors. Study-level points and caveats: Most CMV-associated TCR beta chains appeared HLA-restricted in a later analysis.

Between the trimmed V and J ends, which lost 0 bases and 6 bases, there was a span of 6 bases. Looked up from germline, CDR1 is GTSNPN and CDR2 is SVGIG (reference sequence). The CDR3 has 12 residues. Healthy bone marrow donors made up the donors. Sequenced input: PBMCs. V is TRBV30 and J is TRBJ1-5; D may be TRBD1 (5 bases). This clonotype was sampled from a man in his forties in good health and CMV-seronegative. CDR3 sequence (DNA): TGTGCCTGGAGTGTAGGGGCTCAGCCCCAGCATTTT. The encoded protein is CAWSVGAQPQHF.